Listed here is a single T cell receptor beta chain. The antigen is undetermined. The CDR3 is 14 residues long. Germline CDR1 reads MDHEN; CDR2 reads SYDVKM. The V and J ends lost 6 bases and 4 bases, in that order; junction bases with no gene match: 8. The source of the sample is a study of cytomegalovirus exposure and HLA in healthy donors. Notes on the study in general: Follow-up analysis seemed to connect common viral pathogens with several of the most significant clusters identified. There were 164 TCR beta chains listed as cytomegalovirus-associated. A later analysis revealed that TCR association rates differed between HLA loci, peaking at DRB1 and bottoming out at HLA-C. The availability of immune exposure information extended only to CMV serostatus.

13 Jbeta primers and 60 Vbeta primers were used for the PCR. TCRdb keeps only in-frame clones here, not all; method: immunoSEQ multiplex PCR. The data hold around 67,000 clones, with about 80% observed a single time. Input material: PBMCs. The source of this sequence is a man aged 18 to 29 in good health and CMV-seropositive. This chain joins TRBV28 and TRBJ1-2; TRBD1 agrees at 7 bases. CDR3 protein: CASRPQGLSYGYTF. In DNA form, the CDR3 reads TGTGCCAGCAGACCACAGGGGCTGAGCTATGGCTACACCTTC.